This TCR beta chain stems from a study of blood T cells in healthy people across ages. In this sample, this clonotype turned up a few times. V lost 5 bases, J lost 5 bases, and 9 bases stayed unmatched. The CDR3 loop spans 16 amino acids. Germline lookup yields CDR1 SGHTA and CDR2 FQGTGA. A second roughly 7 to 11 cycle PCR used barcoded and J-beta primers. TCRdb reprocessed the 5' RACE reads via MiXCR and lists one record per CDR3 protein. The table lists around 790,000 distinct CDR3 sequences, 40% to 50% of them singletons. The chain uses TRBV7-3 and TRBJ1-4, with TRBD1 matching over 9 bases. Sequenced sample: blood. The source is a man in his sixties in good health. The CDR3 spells CASSGLAGQGNEKLFF. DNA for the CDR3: TGTGCCAGCAGCGGCCTGGCGGGACAGGGAAATGAAAAACTGTTTTTT.